The 15 T cell receptor beta chains listed next were all sequenced from one sample in a study of cytomegalovirus exposure and HLA in healthy donors. The PCR used 60 Vbeta and 13 Jbeta primers. The assay was immunoSEQ multiplex PCR, and TCRdb's table has in-frame clones only and misses some. The table includes approximately 90,000 clones, roughly 76% detected once. Sequencing was performed on PBMCs. The receptors here all came from a male donor in good health and CMV-seronegative.

The CDR3 loop reads CASSFDYGYTF. The DNA of the CDR3 is TGTGCCAGCAGCTTCGACTATGGCTACACCTTC. The chain employs TRBV5-8 and TRBJ1-2; D is unclear. The CDR3 is 11 amino acids. V dropped 2 bases and J dropped 3 bases, with 2 bases sitting between them. Per germline, CDR1 SGHTS and CDR2 YDEGEE. The variable domain in full, completed from reference TRBV5-8 and TRBJ1-2, reads EAGVTQSPTHLIKTRGQQATLRCSPISGHTSVYWYQQALGLGLQFLLWYDEGEERNRGNFPPRFSGRQFPNYSSELNVNALELEDSALYLCASSFDYGYTFGSGTRLTVV.

The V gene is TRBV28, the J gene TRBJ2-5; TRBD2 agrees at 8 bases. From germline, CDR1 is MDHEN and CDR2 SYDVKM. V was clipped by 1 base and J by 4 bases; unmatched bases: 11. The CDR3 extends over 17 amino acids. In DNA form, the CDR3 reads TGTGCCAGCAGTTTATCGGGGGGGGTTACGCCGAGAGAGACCCAGTACTTC. Translating it yields CASSLSGGVTPRETQYF.

V is TRBV7-9 and J is TRBJ1-5, with a weak D call TRBD1 (6 bases). The CDR3 is 14 residues long. CDR1 and CDR2 from the germline V gene are SEHNR and FQNEAQ (reference sequence). V lost 11 bases and J 2 bases, leaving 16 bases between the germline ends. CDR3 sequence: CAGGGPNGNQPQHF. The CDR3 DNA reads as TGTGCCGGGGGGGGCCCAAATGGCAATCAGCCCCAGCATTTT.

J is TRBJ2-2 and V is TRBV4-3; 10 nucleotides match TRBD1. The CDR3 consists of 18 residues. CDR1 is LGHNA and CDR2 is YSLEER in the germline V gene. The junction had 11 bases not matched to a gene; V was cut back by 0 bases and J by 7 bases. Written as DNA, the CDR3 is TGCGCCAGCAGCCAAGAATTTCCCGGGACAGGGGTTTACGGGGAGCTGTTTTTT. Protein sequence: CASSQEFPGTGVYGELFF.

The chain joins TRBV9 to TRBJ2-1; a weak D match, TRBD1 (6 bases). The CDR3 contains 15 residues. The germline V gene has CDR1 SGDLS and CDR2 YYNGEE. Deletions cut 3 bases from V and 0 bases from J, with 10 bases between. The CDR3, as DNA: TGTGCCAGCAGCGGGGGACACAGCTCCTACAATGAGCAGTTCTTC. This codes for CASSGGHSSYNEQFF.

This clone was seen a handful of times. V is TRBV10-1 and J is TRBJ2-2; D is ambiguous. Germline CDR1 and CDR2: WNHNN and SYGVQD (reference sequence). CDR3 size: 12 residues. With 7 bases removed from V and 0 bases from J, the gap between germline ends came to 3 bases. CDR3 DNA sequence: TGCGCCAGCAATACGAACACCGGGGAGCTGTTTTTT. Translation: CASNTNTGELFF.

The chain combines TRBV19 with TRBJ2-1; 11 bases line up with TRBD1. This CDR3 is built from 16 residues. Germline CDR1 and CDR2: LNHDA and SQIVND (reference sequence). Trimming cost V 3 bases and J 7 bases; bases outside gene matches: 8. This CDR3 reads CASSMQRTGGMNEQFF. CDR3 DNA: TGTGCCAGTAGTATGCAGAGGACAGGGGGCATGAATGAGCAGTTCTTC.

The genes are TRBV28 and TRBJ1-6; D is unclear. Trimming cost V 6 bases and J 9 bases, with 12 bases left between them. Germline V gives CDR1 MDHEN, CDR2 SYDVKM. The CDR3 is 13 amino acids. CDR3 in amino acids: CASRVYIGSPLHF. The CDR3 DNA sequence: TGTGCCAGCAGGGTCTATATCGGTTCACCCCTCCACTTT.

The chain combines TRBV28 with TRBJ2-1; 9 nucleotides align to TRBD2. J was trimmed by 0 bases and V by 5 bases; bases with no gene match: 2. The CDR3 is 15 amino acids. Germline CDR1 and CDR2: MDHEN and SYDVKM. The CDR3 region has the DNA TGTGCCAGCAGTCTAGCGGGGAGCTCCTACAATGAGCAGTTCTTC. Translation gives CASSLAGSSYNEQFF. Based on the CDR3 plus reference TRBV28 and TRBJ2-1, the full variable domain is DVKVTQSSRYLVKRTGEKVFLECVQDMDHENMFWYRQDPGLGLRLIYFSYDVKMKEKGDIPEGYSVSREKKERFSLILESASTNQTSMYLCASSLAGSSYNEQFFGPGTRLTVL.

The chain recombines TRBV27 with TRBJ1-2; TRBD1 matches at 7 bases. This CDR3 spans 15 amino acids. CDR1 is MNHEY, CDR2 SMNVEV, per germline (reference sequence). V lost 6 bases, J lost 3 bases, and 10 bases stayed unmatched. The CDR3 region is CASREIGTAYYGYTF. In nucleotides, the CDR3 is TGTGCCAGCAGGGAAATAGGGACAGCCTACTATGGCTACACCTTC.

This clone was observed a single time. CDR3 sequence (DNA): TGCGCCAGCAGCAACCGGGACACGCAGTACTTC. Its protein product is CASSNRDTQYF. The gene calls are TRBV5-1 and TRBJ2-7, with a possible D match to TRBD1 (6 bases). V was shortened by 4 bases and J by 9 bases, with 11 bases between the two germline ends. Germline V gene sequence: CDR1 SGHRS, CDR2 YFSETQ. The CDR3 spans 11 residues.

V gene TRBV10-3 combines with J gene TRBJ1-1, with 7 bases matching TRBD1. The CDR3 totals 14 residues. The V gene end was trimmed by 5 bases and the J gene end by 1 base; junction bases not matched to a gene: 4. Looked up from germline, CDR1 is ENHRY and CDR2 is SYGVKD. CDR3 DNA sequence: TGTGCCATCAGTTTGGACAGGTCGAACACTGAAGCTTTCTTT. This translates into CAISLDRSNTEAFF.

The chain combines TRBV5-1 with TRBJ2-7; TRBD2 matches at 9 bases. V was pared by 4 bases and J by 1 base, with 3 bases of the junction left unmatched. CDR1 and CDR2 (germline): SGHRS, YFSETQ. The CDR3 is 14 residues long. CDR3 bases: TGCGCCAGCAGCATTAGCGGGAGTTCCTACGAGCAGTACTTC. It encodes CASSISGSSYEQYF.

This clone was observed once. The chain is built from TRBV28 and TRBJ1-5; maybe TRBD1 (5 bases). CDR1 is MDHEN and CDR2 is SYDVKM in the germline V gene. The CDR3 is 13 residues long. Trimming stripped 6 bases from V and 6 bases from J, with 12 bases between. In DNA form, the CDR3 reads TGTGCCAGCAGCCAGGGTTGGAGTCAGCCCCAGCATTTT. Its translation is CASSQGWSQPQHF. Using reference TRBV28 and TRBJ1-5 for the parts outside the CDR3, the full variable domain is DVKVTQSSRYLVKRTGEKVFLECVQDMDHENMFWYRQDPGLGLRLIYFSYDVKMKEKGDIPEGYSVSREKKERFSLILESASTNQTSMYLCASSQGWSQPQHFGDGTRLSIL.

The rearrangement joins TRBV27 to TRBJ2-3, with TRBD2 matching over 12 bases. V lost 0 bases to trimming and J lost 2 bases; unmatched junction nucleotides: 3. The length of the CDR3 is 17 residues. The germline V gene encodes CDR1 MNHEY and CDR2 SMNVEV (reference sequence). This chain's CDR3 is CASSLSGTSGHTDTQYF. The CDR3 coding sequence is TGTGCCAGCAGTTTATCGGGGACTAGCGGGCACACAGATACGCAGTATTTT.